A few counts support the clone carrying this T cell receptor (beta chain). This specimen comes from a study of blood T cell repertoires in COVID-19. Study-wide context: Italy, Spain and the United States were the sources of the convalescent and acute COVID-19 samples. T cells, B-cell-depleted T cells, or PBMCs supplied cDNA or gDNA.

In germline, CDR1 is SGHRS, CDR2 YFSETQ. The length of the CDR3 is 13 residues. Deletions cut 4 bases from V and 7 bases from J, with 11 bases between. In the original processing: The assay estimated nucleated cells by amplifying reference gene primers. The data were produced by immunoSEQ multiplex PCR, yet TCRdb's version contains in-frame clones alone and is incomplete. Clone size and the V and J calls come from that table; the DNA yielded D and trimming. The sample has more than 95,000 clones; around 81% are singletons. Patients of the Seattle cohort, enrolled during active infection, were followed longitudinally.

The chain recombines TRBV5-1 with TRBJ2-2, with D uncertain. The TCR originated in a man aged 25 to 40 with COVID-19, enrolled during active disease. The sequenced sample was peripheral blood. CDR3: CASSVRGNGELFF. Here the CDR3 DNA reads TGCGCCAGCAGCGTGAGAGGTAACGGGGAGCTGTTTTTT. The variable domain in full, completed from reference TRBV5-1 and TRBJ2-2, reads KAGVTQTPRYLIKTRGQQVTLSCSPISGHRSVSWYQQTPGQGLQFLFEYFSETQRNKGNFPGRFSGRQFSNSRSEMNVSTLELGDSALYLCASSVRGNGELFFGEGSRLTVL.